These 10 T cell receptor beta chains came from one sample sequenced in a study of cytomegalovirus exposure and HLA in healthy donors. Primers included in the PCR were 60 Vbeta and 13 Jbeta primers. Profiling relied on immunoSEQ multiplex PCR, and the TCRdb table lists in-frame clones only, not all of them. The sample includes approximately 150,000 clones, under 85% of them seen just once. Sequencing was carried out using PBMCs. These receptors originate from a man between 18 and 35 years old in good health and CMV-seronegative.

The V and J genes are TRBV5-1 and TRBJ1-1; D might be TRBD1 (5 bases). V lost 0 bases, J lost 8 bases, and 8 bases lay in between. The CDR3 loop spans 12 amino acids. CDR1 is SGHRS, CDR2 YFSETQ, per germline. CDR3 amino acids: CASSLVGGEAFF. In nucleotides, the CDR3 is TGCGCCAGCAGCTTGGTGGGGGGGGAAGCTTTCTTT. The variable domain in full, with the rest retrieved from reference TRBV5-1 and TRBJ1-1, is KAGVTQTPRYLIKTRGQQVTLSCSPISGHRSVSWYQQTPGQGLQFLFEYFSETQRNKGNFPGRFSGRQFSNSRSEMNVSTLELGDSALYLCASSLVGGEAFFGQGTRLTVV.

The chain employs TRBV5-6 and TRBJ2-7; TRBD2 matches at 7 bases. Germline V gene lookup returns CDR1 SGHDT and CDR2 YYEEEE. The CDR3 runs to 16 residues. After removal of 3 bases from V and 2 bases from J, the junction contained 11 bases not matched to a gene. The CDR3, as DNA: TGTGCCAGCAGCTGGGAAGGTAGCGGGTCCACCTACGAGCAGTACTTC. This sequence encodes CASSWEGSGSTYEQYF.

The CDR3 loop is CASSELAGGAQYF. The CDR3 nucleotides read TGTGCCAGCAGTGAACTAGCGGGGGGGGCCCAGTACTTC. V usage is TRBV6-1 and J usage is TRBJ2-5, with 12 bases fitting TRBD2. V was pared by 2 bases and J by 9 bases, with 1 base of the junction left unmatched. The CDR3 totals 13 residues. The V gene's germline CDR1 is MNHNS and CDR2 SASEGT.

J is TRBJ2-2 and V is TRBV5-1; 7 nucleotides align to TRBD2. The V gene's germline CDR1 is SGHRS and CDR2 YFSETQ. After removal of 5 bases from V and 7 bases from J, the junction contained 5 bases not matched to a gene. This CDR3 has 13 amino acids. For the CDR3, the DNA is TGCGCCAGCAGTGGGACTAACGACGGGGAGCTGTTTTTT. Its protein product is CASSGTNDGELFF.

The chain has TRBV2 and TRBJ2-3; D uncertain. V shed 5 bases and J shed 8 bases, with 11 bases lying between them. The CDR3 is made up of 12 amino acids. Germline V gene sequence: CDR1 SNHLY, CDR2 FYNNEI. CDR3 protein: CASSPIGGTQYF. CDR3 sequence (DNA): TGTGCCAGCAGTCCTATTGGTGGTACGCAGTATTTT. The variable domain in full, with the rest retrieved from reference TRBV2 and TRBJ2-3, is EPEVTQTPSHQVTQMGQEVILRCVPISNHLYFYWYRQILGQKVEFLVSFYNNEISEKSEIFDDQFSVERPDGSNFTLKIRSTKLEDSAMYFCASSPIGGTQYFGPGTRLTVL.

The V and J genes are TRBV19 and TRBJ1-5, with TRBD1 matching over 7 bases. This CDR3 has 14 amino acids. Trimming took 10 bases from V and 2 from J; bases not matched to a gene: 8. The germline V gene has CDR1 LNHDA and CDR2 SQIVND (reference sequence). The CDR3 loop is CATRQGLGNQPQHF. CDR3 DNA: TGTGCCACCCGACAGGGCTTAGGCAATCAGCCCCAGCATTTT. The full variable domain, in which reference TRBV19 and TRBJ1-5 provide the parts outside the CDR3, is DGGITQSPKYLFRKEGQNVTLSCEQNLNHDAMYWYRQDPGQGLRLIYYSQIVNDFQKGDIAEGYSVSREKKESFPLTVTSAQKNPTAFYLCATRQGLGNQPQHFGDGTRLSIL.

J is TRBJ2-6 and V is TRBV5-4, with TRBD1 matching 9 bases. In germline, CDR1 is SGHNT, CDR2 YYREEE (reference sequence). With 1 base clipped from V and 5 bases from J, the junction kept 4 bases outside the gene matches. CDR3 length equals 16 residues. This CDR3 is CASSLLGQGRANVLTF. The CDR3 DNA sequence: TGTGCCAGCAGCTTGCTGGGACAGGGTAGGGCCAACGTCCTGACTTTC.

CDR3 in DNA: TGTGCCAGTAGTTCGCGGGACAGGGGGTCCCTGGGGCCCCAGCATTTT. Its translation: CASSSRDRGSLGPQHF. This chain uses TRBV19 with TRBJ1-5, with 11 nucleotides matching TRBD1. Per the germline V gene, CDR1 is LNHDA and CDR2 is SQIVND (reference sequence). The CDR3 length is 16 residues. The V gene end was trimmed by 5 bases and the J gene end by 9 bases; junction bases not matched to a gene: 12.

J is TRBJ2-7 and V is TRBV2; D gene unclear. This CDR3 contains 15 residues. V dropped 6 bases and J dropped 0 bases, with 15 bases sitting between them. Germline V gene sequence: CDR1 SNHLY, CDR2 FYNNEI. CDR3 nucleotides: TGTGCCAGCAGAAAACAAAATCTAGTCTCCTACGAGCAGTACTTC. Its translation: CASRKQNLVSYEQYF. Together with reference TRBV2 and TRBJ2-7, the CDR3 gives the full variable domain: EPEVTQTPSHQVTQMGQEVILRCVPISNHLYFYWYRQILGQKVEFLVSFYNNEISEKSEIFDDQFSVERPDGSNFTLKIRSTKLEDSAMYFCASRKQNLVSYEQYFGPGTRLTVT.

V and J are TRBV29-1 and TRBJ2-7, with D perhaps TRBD1 (6 bases). Trimming took 4 bases from V and 2 from J, leaving 9 bases between them. Per the germline V gene, CDR1 is SQVTM and CDR2 is ANQGSEA. This CDR3 has 12 amino acids. The CDR3 protein is CSVVAGAYEQYF. CDR3 bases: TGCAGCGTTGTCGCAGGGGCCTACGAGCAGTACTTC.